This paragraph reports one T cell receptor beta chain. At one boundary the junction diverges from the germline segment, which might be a read error. These data originate in a study of CD8+CD57+ T cells in acquired aplastic anemia. The germline gives CDR1 SNHLY, CDR2 FYNNEI. CDR3 size: 15 residues. TCR beta VDJ and CDR3 were profiled, and genomic DNA was the template. TCRdb reanalysed the reads using MiXCR and keeps one entry per CDR3 protein. The sample contains a few hundred thousand distinct CDR3 sequences, 55% to 65% of which appear only once. The TCR sequence derives from a human donor with severe aplastic anemia or a healthy control (not recorded which). The sample was sorted CD4+, CD8+, or CD8+CD57+ T cells (not recorded which) from PBMCs. This chain uses TRBV2 with TRBJ1-4; D is undetermined. The CDR3 DNA sequence: TGTGCCAGCAGCCCCTTAGGTCCAACTAATGAAAAACTTTTTTTT. It codes for CASSPLGPTNEKLFF.